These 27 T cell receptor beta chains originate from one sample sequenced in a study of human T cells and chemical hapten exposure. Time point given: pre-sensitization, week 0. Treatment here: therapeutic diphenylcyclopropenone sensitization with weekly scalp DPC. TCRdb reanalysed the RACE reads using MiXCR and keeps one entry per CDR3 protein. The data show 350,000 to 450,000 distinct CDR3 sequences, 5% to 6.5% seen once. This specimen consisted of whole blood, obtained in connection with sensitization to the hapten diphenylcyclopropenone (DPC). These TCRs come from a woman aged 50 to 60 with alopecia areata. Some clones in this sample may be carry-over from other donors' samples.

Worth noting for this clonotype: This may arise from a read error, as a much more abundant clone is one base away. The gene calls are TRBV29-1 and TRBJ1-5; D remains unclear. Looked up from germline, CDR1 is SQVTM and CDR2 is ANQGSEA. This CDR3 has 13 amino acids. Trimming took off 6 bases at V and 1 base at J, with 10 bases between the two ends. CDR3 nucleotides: TGCAGCGTACACTCCGGGAGCAATCAGCCCCAGCATTTT. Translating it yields CSVHSGSNQPQHF.

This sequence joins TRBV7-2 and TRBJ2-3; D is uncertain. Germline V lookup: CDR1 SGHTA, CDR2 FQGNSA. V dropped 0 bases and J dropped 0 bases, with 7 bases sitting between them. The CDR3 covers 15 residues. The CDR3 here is CASSLAGISTDTQYF. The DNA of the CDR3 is TGTGCCAGCAGCTTAGCAGGTATTAGCACAGATACGCAGTATTTT.

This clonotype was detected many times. DNA of the CDR3: TGTGCCAGCAGTTTCGCTGCAGGGGGCCCCAATGAGCAGTTCTTC. Translating gives CASSFAAGGPNEQFF. The V gene is TRBV28, the J gene TRBJ2-1; 8 bases map to TRBD1. Trimming removed 3 bases from V and 6 bases from J; junction bases left unmatched: 7. CDR1 is MDHEN and CDR2 is SYDVKM in the germline V gene. The CDR3 runs 15 residues.

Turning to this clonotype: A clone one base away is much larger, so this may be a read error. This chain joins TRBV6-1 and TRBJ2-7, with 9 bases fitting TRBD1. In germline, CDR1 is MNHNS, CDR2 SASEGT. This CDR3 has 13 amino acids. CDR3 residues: CASGQGYSYQQYF. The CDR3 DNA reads TGTGCCAGTGGACAGGGGTATTCCTACCAGCAGTACTTC.

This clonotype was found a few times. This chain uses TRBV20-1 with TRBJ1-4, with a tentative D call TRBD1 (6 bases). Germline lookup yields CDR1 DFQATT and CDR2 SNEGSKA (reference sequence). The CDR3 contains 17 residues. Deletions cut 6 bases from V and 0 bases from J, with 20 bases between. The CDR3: CSAPRGGATATNEKLFF. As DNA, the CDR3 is TGCAGTGCCCCGAGAGGGGGAGCGACAGCAACTAATGAAAAACTGTTTTTT.

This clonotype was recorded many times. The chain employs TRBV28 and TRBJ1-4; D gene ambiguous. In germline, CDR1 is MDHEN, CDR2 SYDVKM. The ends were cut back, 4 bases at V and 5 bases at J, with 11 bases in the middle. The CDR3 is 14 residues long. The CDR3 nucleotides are TGTGCCAGCAGTTCCAGAAGTCTGAATGAAAAACTGTTTTTT. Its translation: CASSSRSLNEKLFF.

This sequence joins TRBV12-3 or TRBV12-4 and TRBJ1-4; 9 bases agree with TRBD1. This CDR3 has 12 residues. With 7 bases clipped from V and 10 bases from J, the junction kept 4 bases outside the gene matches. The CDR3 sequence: CASITGGGKLFF. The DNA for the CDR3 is TGTGCCAGCATCACAGGGGGCGGAAAACTGTTTTTT.

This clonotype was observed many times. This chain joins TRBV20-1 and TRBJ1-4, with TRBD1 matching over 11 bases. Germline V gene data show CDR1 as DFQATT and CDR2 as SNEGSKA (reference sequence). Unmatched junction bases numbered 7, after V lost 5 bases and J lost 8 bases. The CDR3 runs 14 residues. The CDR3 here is CSAEGQGAWEKLFF. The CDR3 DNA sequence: TGCAGTGCTGAAGGACAGGGGGCTTGGGAAAAACTGTTTTTT.

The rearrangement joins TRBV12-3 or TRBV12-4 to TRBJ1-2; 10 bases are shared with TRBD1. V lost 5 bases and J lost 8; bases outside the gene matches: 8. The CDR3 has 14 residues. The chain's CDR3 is CASSTTGGAGGYTF. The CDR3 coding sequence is TGTGCCAGCAGTACGACAGGGGGCGCAGGGGGCTACACCTTC.

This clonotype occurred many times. CDR3 sequence reads: CASSLGASGGTYEQYF. In DNA, the CDR3 is TGTGCCAGCAGCTTAGGGGCTAGCGGGGGAACCTACGAGCAGTACTTC. The chain has TRBV7-6 and TRBJ2-7, with 10 bases that match TRBD2. In germline, CDR1 is SGHVS, CDR2 FNYEAQ. Trimming removed 1 base from V and 2 bases from J; junction bases left unmatched: 5. The CDR3 is 16 residues long.

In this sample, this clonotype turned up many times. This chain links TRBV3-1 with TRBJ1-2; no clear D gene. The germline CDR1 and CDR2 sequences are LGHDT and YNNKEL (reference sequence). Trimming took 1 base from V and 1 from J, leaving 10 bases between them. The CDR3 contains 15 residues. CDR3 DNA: TGTGCCAGCAGCCAAGTAGACTCAAATAACTATGGCTACACCTTC. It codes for CASSQVDSNNYGYTF. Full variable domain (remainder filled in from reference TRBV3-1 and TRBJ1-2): DTAVSQTPKYLVTQMGNDKSIKCEQNLGHDTMYWYKQDSKKFLKIMFSYNNKELIINETVPNRFSPKSPDKAHLNLHINSLELGDSAVYFCASSQVDSNNYGYTFGSGTRLTVV.

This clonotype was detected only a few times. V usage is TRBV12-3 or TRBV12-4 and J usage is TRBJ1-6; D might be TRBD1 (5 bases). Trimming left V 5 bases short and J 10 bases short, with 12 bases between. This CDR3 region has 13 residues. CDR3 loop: CASSPSGKSPLHF. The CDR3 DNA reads TGTGCCAGCAGTCCTTCAGGGAAATCACCCCTCCACTTT.

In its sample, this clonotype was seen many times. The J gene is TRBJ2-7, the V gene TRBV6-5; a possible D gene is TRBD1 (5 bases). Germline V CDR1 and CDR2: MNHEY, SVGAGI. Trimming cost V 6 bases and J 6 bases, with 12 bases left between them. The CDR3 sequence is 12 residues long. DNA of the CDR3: TGTGCCAGCAGCATCGCAGGGATCGAGCAGTACTTC. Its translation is CASSIAGIEQYF.

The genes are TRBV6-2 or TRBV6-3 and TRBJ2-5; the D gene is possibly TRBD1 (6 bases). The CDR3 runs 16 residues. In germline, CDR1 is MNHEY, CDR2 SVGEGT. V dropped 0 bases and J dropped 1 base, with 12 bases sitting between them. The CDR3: CASSYSGQIRQETQYF. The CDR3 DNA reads TGTGCCAGCAGTTACTCGGGACAAATTCGCCAAGAGACCCAGTACTTC.

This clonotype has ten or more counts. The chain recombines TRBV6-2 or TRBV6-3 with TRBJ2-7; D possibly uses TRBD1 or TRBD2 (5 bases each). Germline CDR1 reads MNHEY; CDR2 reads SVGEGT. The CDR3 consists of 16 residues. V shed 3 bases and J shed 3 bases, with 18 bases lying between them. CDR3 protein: CASSYRSGGSIYEQYF. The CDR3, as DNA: TGTGCCAGCAGTTATCGGAGTGGGGGAAGCATCTACGAGCAGTACTTC.

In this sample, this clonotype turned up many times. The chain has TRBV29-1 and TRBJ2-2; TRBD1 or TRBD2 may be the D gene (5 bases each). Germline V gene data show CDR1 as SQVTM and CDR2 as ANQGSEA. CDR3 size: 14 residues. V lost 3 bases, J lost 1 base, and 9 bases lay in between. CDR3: CSVEGPMNTGELFF. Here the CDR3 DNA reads TGCAGCGTTGAGGGACCGATGAACACCGGGGAGCTGTTTTTT.

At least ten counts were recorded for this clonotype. This CDR3 reads CSAKSTDTQYF. The CDR3 nucleotides read TGCAGCGCGAAAAGCACAGATACGCAGTATTTT. The rearrangement links TRBV29-1 to TRBJ2-3, with D uncertain. The CDR3 loop spans 11 amino acids. Germline lookup yields CDR1 SQVTM and CDR2 ANQGSEA. The V and J ends lost 7 bases and 0 bases respectively, with 5 bases between them.

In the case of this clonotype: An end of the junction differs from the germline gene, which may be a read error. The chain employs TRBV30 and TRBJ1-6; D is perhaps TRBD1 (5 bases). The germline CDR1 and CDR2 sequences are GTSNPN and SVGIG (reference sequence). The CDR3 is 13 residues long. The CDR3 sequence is CAWSSGLGSPIHF. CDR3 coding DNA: TGTGCCTGGAGTTCAGGGCTTGGGTCACCCATCCACTTT. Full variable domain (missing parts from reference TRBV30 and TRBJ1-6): SQTIHQWPATLVQPVGSPLSLECTVEGTSNPNLYWYRQAAGRGLQLLFYSVGIGQISSEVPQNLSASRPQDRQFILSSKKLLLSDSGFYLCAWSSGLGSPIHFGNGTRLTVT.

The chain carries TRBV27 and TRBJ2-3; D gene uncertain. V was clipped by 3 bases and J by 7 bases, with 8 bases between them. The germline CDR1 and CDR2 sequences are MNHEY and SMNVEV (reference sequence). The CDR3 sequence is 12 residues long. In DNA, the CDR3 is TGTGCCAGCAGTTTTGACGCTCATACGCAGTATTTT. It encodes CASSFDAHTQYF.

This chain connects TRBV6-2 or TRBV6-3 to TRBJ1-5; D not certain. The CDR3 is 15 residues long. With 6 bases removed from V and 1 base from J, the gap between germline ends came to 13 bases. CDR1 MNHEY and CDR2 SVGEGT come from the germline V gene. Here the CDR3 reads CASSLSLGSNQPQHF. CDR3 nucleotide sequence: TGTGCCAGCAGCCTAAGCTTGGGCAGCAATCAGCCCCAGCATTTT.

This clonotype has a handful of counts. The CDR3 sequence is CASLPGVNTEAFF. The CDR3 region has the DNA TGTGCCAGCTTGCCAGGGGTGAACACTGAAGCTTTCTTT. The J gene is TRBJ1-1, the V gene TRBV18, with a tentative D call TRBD1 (6 bases). Trimming took 7 bases from V and 0 from J, leaving 9 bases between them. The CDR3 is 13 residues long. Germline lookup yields CDR1 KGHSH and CDR2 LQKENI. Together with reference TRBV18 and TRBJ1-1, the CDR3 gives the full variable domain: NAGVMQNPRHLVRRRGQEARLRCSPMKGHSHVYWYRQLPEEGLKFMVYLQKENIIDESGMPKERFSAEFPKEGPSILRIQQVVRGDSAAYFCASLPGVNTEAFFGQGTRLTVV.

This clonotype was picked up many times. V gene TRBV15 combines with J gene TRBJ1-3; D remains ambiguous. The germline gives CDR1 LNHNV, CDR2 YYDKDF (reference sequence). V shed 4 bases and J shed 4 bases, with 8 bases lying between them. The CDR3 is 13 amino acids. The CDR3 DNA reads TGTGCCACCAGCACGCTACAGGGAAACACCATATATTTT. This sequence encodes CATSTLQGNTIYF.

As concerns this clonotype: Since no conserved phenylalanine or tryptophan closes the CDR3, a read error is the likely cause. The CDR3 region has the DNA TGCGCCAGCAGTGTAAGAGGGAACCGGCATGAGCAGTTCCTC. Encoded protein: CASSVRGNRHEQFL. The chain employs TRBV10-1 and TRBJ2-1; D is possibly TRBD2 (5 bases). Germline V CDR1 and CDR2: WNHNN, SYGVQD (reference sequence). This CDR3 spans 14 amino acids. The V end lost 4 bases, the J end lost 8 bases, and 15 bases lay between the germline ends.

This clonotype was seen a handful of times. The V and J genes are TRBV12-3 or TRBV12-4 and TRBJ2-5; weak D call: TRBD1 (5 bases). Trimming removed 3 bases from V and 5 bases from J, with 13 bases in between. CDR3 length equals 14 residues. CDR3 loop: CASSLGGRVETQYF. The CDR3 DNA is TGTGCCAGCAGTTTGGGCGGCAGGGTGGAGACCCAGTACTTC.

For the CDR3, the DNA is TGTGCCAGCATCTGGGGGGCCGAAGCTTTCTTT. Residues: CASIWGAEAFF. The chain carries TRBV6-1 and TRBJ1-1, with D possibly TRBD1 on 6 matching bases. V was clipped by 7 bases and J by 8 bases, with 11 bases between them. CDR3 length: 11 amino acids. Germline V gene sequence: CDR1 MNHNS, CDR2 SASEGT.

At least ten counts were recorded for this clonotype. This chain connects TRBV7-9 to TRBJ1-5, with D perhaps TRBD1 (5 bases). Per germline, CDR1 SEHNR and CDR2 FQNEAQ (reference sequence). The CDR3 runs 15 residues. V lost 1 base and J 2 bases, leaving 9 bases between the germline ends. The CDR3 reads CASSLEGAGNQPQHF. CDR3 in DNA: TGTGCCAGCAGCTTAGAAGGGGCCGGCAATCAGCCCCAGCATTTT.

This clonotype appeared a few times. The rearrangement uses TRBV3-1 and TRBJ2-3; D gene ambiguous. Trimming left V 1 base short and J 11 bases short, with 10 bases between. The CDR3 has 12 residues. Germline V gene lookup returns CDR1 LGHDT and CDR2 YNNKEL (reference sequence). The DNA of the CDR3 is TGTGCCAGCAGCCAAGGACCGAGAGGGCAGTATTTT. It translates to CASSQGPRGQYF.